The 9 T cell receptor beta chains presented below share a single source sample, sequenced in a study of T cells after yellow fever vaccination (dated by TCRdb to between 2017 and 2020). Library preparation used 5' RACE. These reads were obtained on an Illumina HiSeq 2500. TCRdb reran the public reads through fastp at Q25 and MiXCR, keeping productive beta chains. Merged by CDR3 protein, the rows form single entries marked with the most common genes and DNA. For this sample the table gives 150,000 to 200,000 distinct CDR3 sequences, of which roughly 6.2% were detected only once. Nearly 3% of the sample rests with the top ten. The label giving this sample's treatment or condition can be read as: live attenuated yellow fever vaccine strain. The sequenced sample was CD4+ T cells sorted from PBMCs, obtained on the day of the first yellow fever vaccination. These receptors came from a man aged 18 to 29 who received the YFV17D yellow fever vaccine.

There are a few counts of this clonotype. This chain connects TRBV7-9 to TRBJ2-1; TRBD1 agrees at 9 bases. Unmatched junction bases numbered 13, after V lost 5 bases and J lost 5 bases. Germline V gives CDR1 SEHNR, CDR2 FQNEAQ (reference sequence). CDR3 length: 17 amino acids. The CDR3 protein is CASSGPSRDRVHNEQFF. Written as DNA, the CDR3 is TGTGCCAGCAGCGGACCGAGCCGGGACAGGGTCCACAATGAGCAGTTCTTC.

This chain joins TRBV5-4 and TRBJ2-5; TRBD1 agrees at 7 bases. The CDR3 runs 13 residues. The V segment lost 7 bases and the J segment 3 bases; nucleotides outside the gene matches: 6. Germline CDR1 SGHNT, CDR2 YYREEE (reference sequence). The CDR3 nucleotides are TGTGCCAGCGCCCCCGGGACAGAAGAGACCCAGTACTTC. Translation: CASAPGTEETQYF.

Only a few counts were recorded for this clonotype. The chain couples TRBV5-1 to TRBJ2-5, with a tentative D call TRBD1 (5 bases). CDR3 length: 12 amino acids. V was clipped by 4 bases and J by 7 bases, with 11 bases between them. From germline, CDR1 is SGHRS and CDR2 YFSETQ. CDR3 residues: CASSPGLGTQYF. The DNA of the CDR3 is TGCGCCAGCAGCCCAGGGTTGGGGACCCAGTACTTC.

The gene calls are TRBV4-1 and TRBJ1-4, with D perhaps TRBD1 (6 bases). The V gene's germline CDR1 is MGHRA and CDR2 YSYEKL. The CDR3 runs to 18 residues. Between the trimmed V and J ends, which lost 6 bases and 0 bases, there was a span of 20 bases. The CDR3 DNA follows: TGCGCCAGCAGACTTCAGGGGACGTCCCTTTCAACTAATGAAAAACTGTTTTTT. It is translated as CASRLQGTSLSTNEKLFF.

This clonotype was counted many times. This chain links TRBV15 with TRBJ1-6; no definite D call. Trimming shortened V by 1 base and J by 8 bases, and 9 bases separated the two germline ends. CDR1 and CDR2 from the germline V gene are LNHNV and YYDKDF (reference sequence). The CDR3 has 14 residues. CDR3 loop: CATSRVGPDSPLHF. CDR3 nucleotides: TGTGCCACCAGCAGAGTAGGGCCGGATTCACCCCTCCACTTT. Full variable domain (rest looked up from reference TRBV15 and TRBJ1-6): DAMVIQNPRYQVTQFGKPVTLSCSQTLNHNVMYWYQQKSSQAPKLLFHYYDKDFNNEADTPDNFQSRRPNTSFCFLDIRSPGLGDTAMYLCATSRVGPDSPLHFGNGTRLTVT.

The table lists this clonotype with a few counts. The V and J genes are TRBV7-2 and TRBJ2-5, with D perhaps matching TRBD1 or TRBD2 (7 bases each). Trimming took 4 bases from V and 6 from J, leaving 18 bases between them. CDR3 length: 15 amino acids. CDR1 is SGHTA and CDR2 is FQGNSA in the germline V gene. The chain's CDR3 is CASSSQGGSLQTQYF. CDR3 DNA sequence: TGTGCCAGCAGCTCCCAGGGGGGGTCGTTGCAGACCCAGTACTTC.

This clonotype has at least ten counts. V gene TRBV4-3 combines with J gene TRBJ2-3, with 7 bases aligning to TRBD1. With V trimmed by 0 bases and J by 0 bases, 3 bases remained unmatched. There are 16 residues in the CDR3. Looked up from germline, CDR1 is LGHNA and CDR2 is YSLEER. Written as DNA, the CDR3 is TGCGCCAGCAGCCAAGATAGGGGGCTCAGCACAGATACGCAGTATTTT. It translates to CASSQDRGLSTDTQYF.

As concerns this clonotype: Germline is not matched at one junction end, which may reflect a read error. The V call is TRBV20-1, the J call TRBJ1-2, with a possible D match to TRBD1 (5 bases). Germline values: CDR1 DFQATT, CDR2 SNEGSKA (reference sequence). The CDR3 has 10 amino acids. CDR3 loop: CIAGQSGYTF. DNA of the CDR3: TGCATTGCTGGACAATCCGGCTACACCTTC.

This clonotype was detected a few times. Germline and junction disagree at one end, which may indicate a read error. The chain uses TRBV3-1 and TRBJ1-3; D gene unclear. This CDR3 is built from 14 residues. Germline CDR1 and CDR2: LGHDT and YNNKEL (reference sequence). CDR3 DNA: TGTGCCAGCGGCCACGCGGGGACTGGAAACACCATATATTTT. Amino acid sequence: CASGHAGTGNTIYF.